The clone carrying this T cell receptor beta chain was counted between two and nine times. The antigen is undetermined. V was pared by 2 bases and J by 0 bases, with 5 bases between. The CDR3 totals 12 residues. Germline-derived CDR1 and CDR2 are DFQATT and SNEGSKA (reference sequence). A single record per CDR3 protein comes from TCRdb applying MiXCR to the 5' RACE reads. The table shows hundreds of thousands of distinct CDR3 sequences, with roughly 25% occurring only once. This entry is derived from a study of CD8 T cells in ankylosing spondylitis. Points from the study as a whole: For ankylosing spondylitis blood, a TCR beta motif of under 10 highly homologous variants appeared characteristic.

Specimen: blood, either unsorted or a sorted T cell fraction (not recorded which). This clonotype was sampled from a male donor with ankylosing spondylitis. The rearrangement uses TRBV20-1 and TRBJ2-7; D gene unclear. The CDR3 region has the DNA TGCAGTGCTAGAACGGTCTCCTACGAGCAGTACTTC. It codes for CSARTVSYEQYF.